These 13 T cell receptor beta chains came from one sample sequenced in a study of cytomegalovirus exposure and HLA in healthy donors. PCR was performed using 60 Vbeta and 13 Jbeta primers. Profiled with immunoSEQ multiplex PCR; TCRdb holds only in-frame clones, not every one. The data contain 100,000 or so clones, 13% to 15% of them singletons. The sequenced sample was PBMCs. Receptors originate from a female donor in good health and CMV-seronegative.

The gene calls are TRBV5-4 and TRBJ1-1, with a possible D match to TRBD1 (6 bases). CDR1 and CDR2 from the germline V gene are SGHNT and YYREEE (reference sequence). The CDR3 loop spans 13 amino acids. V gave up 3 bases and J gave up 1 base, with 7 bases separating them. The CDR3, as DNA: TGTGCCAGCAGCTGGGGACAGAACACTGAAGCTTTCTTT. Encoded protein: CASSWGQNTEAFF.

The V call is TRBV6-5, the J call TRBJ2-1; D ambiguous. V gave up 2 bases and J gave up 1 base, with 9 bases separating them. Germline V gene data show CDR1 as MNHEY and CDR2 as SVGAGI. The CDR3 covers 15 residues. The CDR3 sequence is CASSYRQESYNEQFF. The CDR3 DNA follows: TGTGCCAGCAGTTACAGGCAGGAATCCTACAATGAGCAGTTCTTC.

This clone occurred a few times. The V and J genes are TRBV30 and TRBJ1-2, with 8 bases identical to TRBD1. Trimming at V came to 1 base and at J to 4 bases, leaving 8 bases not matched to a gene. The length of the CDR3 is 15 residues. Germline V lookup: CDR1 GTSNPN, CDR2 SVGIG (reference sequence). The CDR3: CAWSADRGWGYGYTF. DNA of the CDR3: TGTGCCTGGAGTGCAGACAGGGGATGGGGCTATGGCTACACCTTC.

This clone showed up just a few times. The chain carries TRBV28 and TRBJ1-5; 7 positions match TRBD1. V lost 3 bases and J lost 6; bases outside the gene matches: 2. CDR1 MDHEN and CDR2 SYDVKM come from the germline V gene. The CDR3 spans 13 residues. The CDR3 is CASSFRQGQPQHF. The CDR3 nucleotides are TGTGCCAGCAGTTTTCGACAGGGTCAGCCCCAGCATTTT.

This clone showed up just a few times. The J gene is TRBJ2-7, the V gene TRBV6-1; perhaps TRBD1 as D (5 bases). With 6 bases removed from V and 4 bases from J, the gap between germline ends came to 7 bases. The CDR3 consists of 11 residues. CDR1 and CDR2 (germline): MNHNS, SASEGT. The CDR3 sequence is CASSRQYEQYF. CDR3 DNA sequence: TGTGCCAGCAGCCGACAGTACGAGCAGTACTTC.

A few counts support this clone. The chain employs TRBV28 and TRBJ1-2; weak D call: TRBD1 (6 bases). The CDR3 spans 17 residues. Trimming removed 6 bases at V and 2 bases at J, with 22 bases between. Per the germline V gene, CDR1 is MDHEN and CDR2 is SYDVKM. The CDR3 DNA reads TGTGCCAGCAGAACCCCGACAAGGGTTACAGGGAACTATGGCTACACCTTC. As protein: CASRTPTRVTGNYGYTF.

This clone was detected a few times. The CDR3: CASSLGLAPDTQYF. CDR3 nucleotide sequence: TGTGCCAGCAGTCTGGGACTAGCGCCAGATACGCAGTATTTT. The rearrangement joins TRBV5-5 to TRBJ2-3; 10 nucleotides match TRBD2. Germline lookup yields CDR1 SGHKS and CDR2 YYEKEE (reference sequence). The J segment lost 4 bases and the V segment lost 5 bases, leaving 4 bases of the junction unmatched. CDR3 length: 14 residues.

This chain joins TRBV7-9 and TRBJ1-1; 7 positions match TRBD1. The germline gives CDR1 SEHNR, CDR2 FQNEAQ (reference sequence). The CDR3 spans 15 residues. V lost 6 bases to trimming and J lost 4 bases; unmatched junction nucleotides: 11. The DNA for the CDR3 is TGTGCCAGCAGTATATCCGGGACAGCTTCCACTGAAGCTTTCTTT. Its protein is CASSISGTASTEAFF.

The chain has TRBV5-1 and TRBJ1-1; D is unresolved. CDR3 length: 15 residues. Germline V lookup: CDR1 SGHRS, CDR2 YFSETQ. V lost 3 bases and J lost 1, with 13 bases in between. The DNA for the CDR3 is TGCGCCAGCAGCTCAGGCTACCGGGAGAACACTGAAGCTTTCTTT. Its protein product is CASSSGYRENTEAFF.

This clone was seen a few times. The rearrangement joins TRBV7-6 to TRBJ1-1; D is undetermined. The CDR3 has 15 residues. Looked up from germline, CDR1 is SGHVS and CDR2 is FNYEAQ. Trimming pared 5 bases from V and 0 bases from J, leaving 13 bases between. The chain's CDR3 is CASSPTGNLNTEAFF. The CDR3 nucleotides are TGTGCCAGCAGCCCAACGGGTAATTTGAACACTGAAGCTTTCTTT.

The chain employs TRBV9 and TRBJ2-7, with a tentative D call TRBD1 (6 bases). With 3 bases removed from V and 2 bases from J, the gap between germline ends came to 15 bases. CDR1 and CDR2 (germline): SGDLS, YYNGEE. CDR3 size: 15 residues. The CDR3 reads CASSAPGAGTYEQYF. The CDR3 bases are TGTGCCAGCAGCGCGCCAGGGGCGGGCACCTACGAGCAGTACTTC.

This clone was counted only a few times. The gene calls are TRBV28 and TRBJ1-5, with D hard to call. Trimming cost V 4 bases and J 0 bases, with 13 bases left between them. The CDR3 runs to 16 residues. CDR1 and CDR2 from the germline V gene are MDHEN and SYDVKM. The chain's CDR3 is CASSWSGVYSNQPQHF. Written as DNA, the CDR3 is TGTGCCAGCAGTTGGTCAGGCGTTTATAGCAATCAGCCCCAGCATTTT.

The chain joins TRBV6-5 to TRBJ1-3; D unclear. Per germline, CDR1 MNHEY and CDR2 SVGAGI. This CDR3 contains 14 residues. V was pared by 6 bases and J by 7 bases, with 16 bases between. Here the CDR3 DNA reads TGTGCCAGCAGGGACTCCCGGTCGGGGAACACCATATATTTT. Translated, it gives CASRDSRSGNTIYF.